This T cell receptor (beta chain) comes out of a study of CD8 T cells in ankylosing spondylitis. The sample holds many counts of this clonotype. No antigen is known for it. Trimming removed 3 bases from V and 4 bases from J; junction bases left unmatched: 7. Germline V gives CDR1 SGDLS, CDR2 YYNGEE. The CDR3 is 15 residues long. Study-wide results and limits: Disease-associated clonotypes exhibited CD8+ identity and were relatively infrequent in peripheral blood.

Each CDR3 protein gets one entry after TCRdb re-called the 5' RACE reads with MiXCR. The repertoire consists of roughly 39,000 distinct CDR3 sequences, with less than 3.5% occurring once and the leading ten covering 4% to 5.5%. The J gene is TRBJ1-2, the V gene TRBV9, with 9 positions matching TRBD1. This TCR was recovered from a male donor with ankylosing spondylitis or in good health (not recorded which). The sequenced sample consisted of blood, either unsorted or a sorted T cell fraction (not recorded which). CDR3 sequence (DNA): TGTGCCAGCAGCGACGACAGGGGGGCCTCCTATGGCTACACCTTC. This encodes CASSDDRGASYGYTF.